One and the same sample provided the 17 T cell receptor beta chains below, sequenced in a study of T cells after yellow fever vaccination. TCRdb re-derived calls from the 5' RACE reads in MiXCR, one entry per CDR3 protein. The sample lists 300,000 to 400,000 distinct CDR3 sequences; approximately 9% were seen once. The sequencing used PBMCs, collected on the day of the first yellow fever vaccination. The receptors stem from a man between 18 and 35 years old who received the YFV17D yellow fever vaccine.

This clonotype has more than one count but fewer than ten. The chain is built from TRBV6-1 and TRBJ2-7; 11 nucleotides match TRBD2. Germline V gene data show CDR1 as MNHNS and CDR2 as SASEGT. The V and J ends lost 7 bases and 4 bases, in that order; junction bases with no gene match: 15. CDR3 length: 17 amino acids. CDR3 DNA: TGTGCCAGCACCCTAACGGCGGCTAGCGGGGGGCTTTACGAGCAGTACGTC. It is translated as CASTLTAASGGLYEQYV.

The CDR3 region is CASSPPSRGVTGELFF. The DNA for the CDR3 is TGTGCCAGCAGCCCCCCTAGCAGGGGTGTAACCGGGGAGCTGTTTTTT. The chain carries TRBV3-1 and TRBJ2-2; possibly TRBD1 for D (6 bases). The length of the CDR3 is 16 residues. Germline lookup yields CDR1 LGHDT and CDR2 YNNKEL (reference sequence). Trimming took 4 bases from V and 5 from J, leaving 17 bases between them.

This clonotype came up a few times. The chain couples TRBV2 to TRBJ2-3; D is perhaps TRBD2 (5 bases). V was clipped by 6 bases and J by 1 base, with 8 bases between them. CDR3 length: 13 residues. Germline V gene data show CDR1 as SNHLY and CDR2 as FYNNEI. This chain's CDR3 is CASRREGTDTQYF. CDR3 sequence (DNA): TGTGCCAGCAGACGGGAAGGCACAGATACGCAGTATTTT.

This clonotype was seen more than once but under ten times. The chain has TRBV4-1 and TRBJ1-3; D remains unclear. Trimming cost V 5 bases and J 2 bases, with 13 bases left between them. Germline-derived CDR1 and CDR2 are MGHRA and YSYEKL. This CDR3 region has 15 residues. CDR3 residues: CASSSNDKTGNTIYF. As DNA, the CDR3 is TGCGCCAGCAGCTCAAATGACAAGACTGGAAACACCATATATTTT.

The chain links TRBV2 to TRBJ2-3; maybe TRBD2 (6 bases). The CDR3 extends over 13 amino acids. V gave up 8 bases and J gave up 1 base, with 10 bases separating them. Germline-derived CDR1 and CDR2 are SNHLY and FYNNEI. The CDR3 reads CASLRGGTDTQYF. The CDR3 bases are TGTGCCAGCCTTCGCGGGGGCACAGATACGCAGTATTTT.

The V and J genes are TRBV5-1 and TRBJ2-7; TRBD2 aligns across 10 bases. The CDR3 length is 14 residues. Trimming at V came to 4 bases and at J to 6 bases, leaving 7 bases not matched to a gene. Germline assignment: CDR1 SGHRS and CDR2 YFSETQ. CDR3 sequence reads: CASSPTSGAREQYV. The CDR3 bases are TGCGCCAGCAGCCCCACTAGCGGGGCCCGCGAGCAGTACGTC.

This clonotype was picked up a small number of times. This chain connects TRBV2 to TRBJ2-3; D remains unclear. The germline V gene encodes CDR1 SNHLY and CDR2 FYNNEI. The CDR3 is made up of 13 amino acids. Trimming removed 4 bases from V and 6 bases from J, with 11 bases in between. CDR3 DNA: TGTGCCAGCAGTGGGAGAGTTCGGGATACGCAGTATTTT. This gives the protein CASSGRVRDTQYF.

This clonotype has at least ten counts. The rearrangement links TRBV3-1 to TRBJ1-2, with D hard to call. Germline V gene lookup returns CDR1 LGHDT and CDR2 YNNKEL (reference sequence). The length of the CDR3 is 12 residues. The V gene lost 3 bases and the J gene lost 8 bases, with 10 bases spanning the gap. The CDR3 DNA reads as TGTGCCAGCAGCCACGAGAGTCGGGGCTACACCTTC. Its translation is CASSHESRGYTF.

This clonotype was seen many times. The V gene is TRBV5-1, the J gene TRBJ2-2, with unresolved D. Trimming removed 0 bases from V and 4 bases from J, with 10 bases in between. Germline-derived CDR1 and CDR2 are SGHRS and YFSETQ. This CDR3 has 15 amino acids. The chain's CDR3 is CASSLGLGSTGELFF. CDR3 sequence (DNA): TGCGCCAGCAGCTTGGGTCTAGGTTCCACCGGGGAGCTGTTTTTT.

This clonotype has only a few counts. The V and J genes are TRBV24-1 and TRBJ1-2; a weak D match, TRBD1 (5 bases). Trimming shortened V by 4 bases and J by 7 bases, and 9 bases separated the two germline ends. The CDR3 runs to 12 residues. The germline V gene encodes CDR1 KGHDR and CDR2 SFDVKD. CDR3 bases: TGTGCCACCAGTGACCCCAGGGCTGGCTACACCTTC. Translating gives CATSDPRAGYTF.

This clonotype was seen only a few times. The chain joins TRBV11-2 to TRBJ2-6, with 10 bases lining up with TRBD2. Germline values: CDR1 SGHAT, CDR2 FQNNGV. This CDR3 spans 19 amino acids. The V segment lost 5 bases and the J segment 2 bases; nucleotides outside the gene matches: 12. The CDR3 DNA is TGTGCCAGCAGCCGTCCGGGACTAGCGCCCACTACTGGGGCCAACGTCCTGACTTTC. It codes for CASSRPGLAPTTGANVLTF.

The chain carries TRBV4-1 and TRBJ1-1, with D uncertain. Per germline, CDR1 MGHRA and CDR2 YSYEKL. This CDR3 is built from 15 residues. V was cut by 2 bases and J by 0 bases, with 10 bases left in between. CDR3 residues: CASSQREGLNTEAFF. In nucleotides, the CDR3 is TGCGCCAGCAGCCAAAGAGAGGGATTGAACACTGAAGCTTTCTTT.

The chain joins TRBV20-1 to TRBJ2-7, with D perhaps matching TRBD2 (7 bases). Trimming took off 6 bases at V and 6 bases at J, with 24 bases between the two ends. CDR1 and CDR2 (germline): DFQATT, SNEGSKA (reference sequence). The CDR3 runs 15 residues. The CDR3 sequence is CSAPAGGRGVFEQYF. CDR3 nucleotides: TGCAGTGCCCCGGCCGGGGGGCGCGGTGTATTCGAGCAGTACTTC.

The genes are TRBV18 and TRBJ1-3; 10 bases fit TRBD1. With V trimmed by 4 bases and J by 8 bases, 11 bases remained unmatched. Germline V lookup: CDR1 KGHSH, CDR2 LQKENI. The CDR3 sequence is 16 residues long. The CDR3 loop is CASSLTGTGDSDTIYF. Here the CDR3 DNA reads TGTGCCAGCTCACTCACCGGGACAGGGGATTCGGACACCATATATTTT.

The chain employs TRBV12-3 or TRBV12-4 and TRBJ2-7, with D perhaps being TRBD1 or TRBD2 (5 bases each). Trimming left V 3 bases short and J 3 bases short, with 24 bases between. The CDR3 contains 18 residues. DNA for the CDR3: TGTGCCAGCAGTTTTGCGAGCGTCGGGGCAGTGCGAGACTACGAGCAGTACTTC. Amino acid sequence: CASSFASVGAVRDYEQYF.

This clonotype turned up a few times. The rearrangement uses TRBV20-1 and TRBJ1-3, with D possibly being TRBD1 (6 bases). The germline gives CDR1 DFQATT, CDR2 SNEGSKA (reference sequence). The V end was cut by 1 base, the J end by 0 bases, with 7 bases between. This CDR3 spans 14 amino acids. This CDR3 is CSARGTASGNTIYF. CDR3 bases: TGCAGTGCTAGAGGGACAGCCTCTGGAAACACCATATATTTT.

V gene TRBV4-1 combines with J gene TRBJ2-3, with 8 bases that match TRBD2. The length of the CDR3 is 16 residues. CDR1 and CDR2 from the germline V gene are MGHRA and YSYEKL. V lost 4 bases, J lost 0 bases, and 6 bases stayed unmatched. The CDR3: CASSLDSGSSTDTQYF. DNA for the CDR3: TGCGCCAGCAGCCTCGACAGCGGGAGCAGCACAGATACGCAGTATTTT.